The 27 T cell receptor beta chains below all came from one sample that was sequenced in a study of blood T cell repertoires in COVID-19. Assay: immunoSEQ multiplex PCR; the TCRdb copy retains only in-frame clones and omits some. The data hold approximately 280,000 clones, with 75% to 95% observed a single time. Sequenced: peripheral blood. Source of these receptors: a woman aged 25 to 45 with COVID-19, enrolled during active disease.

This clone was recorded only once. J is TRBJ1-2 and V is TRBV6-5; D not resolved. Germline V gives CDR1 MNHEY, CDR2 SVGAGI. This CDR3 is 14 amino acids long. The germline V and J ends were trimmed by 2 bases and 0 bases, with 7 bases remaining between them. Here the CDR3 reads CASSYEGANYGYTF. CDR3 sequence (DNA): TGTGCCAGCAGTTACGAGGGAGCTAACTATGGCTACACCTTC.

The chain is built from TRBV7-2 and TRBJ1-4; possibly TRBD1 for D (5 bases). Trimming took 8 bases from V and 4 from J, leaving 14 bases between them. Germline CDR1 reads SGHTA; CDR2 reads FQGNSA. The CDR3 loop spans 14 amino acids. The CDR3 is CASAEGLINEKLFF. CDR3 nucleotides: TGTGCCAGCGCGGAGGGGCTTATTAATGAAAAACTGTTTTTT.

The V gene is TRBV5-5, the J gene TRBJ2-7; 12 bases are shared with TRBD2. Germline V gene lookup returns CDR1 SGHKS and CDR2 YYEKEE (reference sequence). This CDR3 comprises 15 residues. Trimming took 4 bases from V and 1 from J; bases not matched to a gene: 3. In DNA form, the CDR3 reads TGTGCCAGCAGCGTGACTAGCGGGAGTTCCTACGAGCAGTACTTC. Its translation: CASSVTSGSSYEQYF.

This rearrangement joins TRBV5-1 to TRBJ1-4; 9 bases line up with TRBD1. Trimming cost V 4 bases and J 8 bases; bases outside gene matches: 6. Germline CDR1 is SGHRS and CDR2 is YFSETQ. The CDR3 sequence is 14 residues long. The CDR3 protein is CASSRGQGREKLFF. CDR3 sequence (DNA): TGCGCCAGCAGCCGGGGACAGGGAAGGGAAAAACTGTTTTTT.

This chain links TRBV10-3 with TRBJ1-1; 9 bases match TRBD1. Trimming removed 8 bases from V and 3 bases from J; junction bases left unmatched: 4. The germline V gene encodes CDR1 ENHRY and CDR2 SYGVKD. CDR3 length: 13 residues. The CDR3 DNA follows: TGTGCCATCCAGGACAGGGGTGACACTGAAGCTTTCTTT. It is translated as CAIQDRGDTEAFF.

The J gene is TRBJ1-4, the V gene TRBV4-1; a weak D match, TRBD1 (6 bases). Germline V lookup: CDR1 MGHRA, CDR2 YSYEKL. This CDR3 region has 14 residues. Trimming took 3 bases from V and 6 from J, leaving 11 bases between them. CDR3: CASSQRGLDEKLFF. Written as DNA, the CDR3 is TGCGCCAGCAGCCAGCGGGGGCTGGATGAAAAACTGTTTTTT.

The chain has TRBV24-1 and TRBJ2-7; TRBD2 is a possible D gene (6 bases). This CDR3 is 16 amino acids long. The germline CDR1 and CDR2 sequences are KGHDR and SFDVKD. Deletions cut 4 bases from V and 0 bases from J, with 15 bases between. CDR3 in amino acids: CATSDSGTSNSYEQYF. CDR3 coding DNA: TGTGCCACCAGTGACTCCGGGACTTCGAACTCCTACGAGCAGTACTTC.

V gene TRBV27 combines with J gene TRBJ2-5; TRBD2 matches 11 bases. The CDR3 covers 14 residues. Germline loops: CDR1 MNHEY, CDR2 SMNVEV (reference sequence). The V segment lost 6 bases and the J segment 4 bases; nucleotides outside the gene matches: 4. The CDR3 loop reads CASRLAGVRETQYF. The CDR3, as DNA: TGTGCCAGCAGACTAGCGGGAGTGAGAGAGACCCAGTACTTC.

The chain uses TRBV5-1 and TRBJ2-2, with 8 bases aligning to TRBD2. The CDR3 contains 16 residues. Trimming cost V 1 base and J 5 bases; bases outside gene matches: 7. Germline loops: CDR1 SGHRS, CDR2 YFSETQ. As DNA, the CDR3 is TGCGCCAGCAGCTTGAGGACGGGAGGGCCTACCGGGGAGCTGTTTTTT. Residues: CASSLRTGGPTGELFF.

The gene calls are TRBV13 and TRBJ2-4; maybe TRBD1 (5 bases). V gave up 5 bases and J gave up 8 bases, with 10 bases separating them. This CDR3 is built from 12 residues. Germline CDR1 reads PRHDT; CDR2 reads FYEKMQ (reference sequence). In nucleotides, the CDR3 is TGTGCCAGCAGCCAGGGTACCGACATTCAGTACTTC. Protein sequence: CASSQGTDIQYF. The variable domain in full, with the rest retrieved from reference TRBV13 and TRBJ2-4, is AAGVIQSPRHLIKEKRETATLKCYPIPRHDTVYWYQQGPGQDPQFLISFYEKMQSDKGSIPDRFSAQQFSDYHSELNMSSLELGDSALYFCASSQGTDIQYFGAGTRLSVL.

This chain joins TRBV7-6 and TRBJ2-7; TRBD2 agrees at 12 bases. Germline lookup yields CDR1 SGHVS and CDR2 FNYEAQ. Trimming cost V 5 bases and J 2 bases; bases outside gene matches: 7. The CDR3 runs to 16 residues. CDR3 in amino acids: CASSPRTSGTTYEQYF. Here the CDR3 DNA reads TGTGCCAGCAGCCCACGGACTAGCGGGACGACCTACGAGCAGTACTTC. The full variable domain, completed using reference TRBV7-6 and TRBJ2-7, is GAGVSQSPRYKVTKRGQDVALRCDPISGHVSLYWYRQALGQGPEFLTYFNYEAQQDKSGLPNDRFSAERPEGSISTLTIQRTEQRDSAMYRCASSPRTSGTTYEQYFGPGTRLTVT.

The count of this clone is one. The J gene is TRBJ1-2, the V gene TRBV19; 12 positions agree with TRBD1. This CDR3 comprises 18 residues. In germline, CDR1 is LNHDA, CDR2 SQIVND (reference sequence). Trimming took 5 bases from V and 0 from J; bases not matched to a gene: 10. Written as DNA, the CDR3 is TGTGCCAGTAGTCACACCTCCGGGACAGGGGGCTCTAACTATGGCTACACCTTC. It codes for CASSHTSGTGGSNYGYTF.

The chain recombines TRBV4-1 with TRBJ1-2; D not resolved. The CDR3 runs 17 residues. The V gene's germline CDR1 is MGHRA and CDR2 YSYEKL. The V and J ends lost 0 bases and 0 bases respectively, with 14 bases between them. The CDR3 loop reads CASSQDPPAGTNYGYTF. DNA for the CDR3: TGCGCCAGCAGCCAAGATCCCCCGGCGGGAACTAACTATGGCTACACCTTC.

The chain uses TRBV10-2 and TRBJ2-1, with a tentative D call TRBD1 (6 bases). Germline V gene lookup returns CDR1 WSHSY and CDR2 SAAADI. The CDR3 consists of 15 residues. V was pared by 4 bases and J by 8 bases, with 18 bases between. The CDR3 protein is CASSALITGWDEQFF. DNA for the CDR3: TGCGCCAGCAGTGCCCTTATTACAGGGTGGGATGAGCAGTTCTTC.

The V gene is TRBV10-1, the J gene TRBJ2-7; TRBD1 aligns across 10 bases. Germline lookup yields CDR1 WNHNN and CDR2 SYGVQD (reference sequence). This CDR3 is built from 14 residues. Unmatched junction bases numbered 1, after V lost 3 bases and J lost 2 bases. As DNA, the CDR3 is TGCGCCAGCAGTGACGGACAGGGGGCCTACGAGCAGTACTTC. The encoded protein is CASSDGQGAYEQYF.

J is TRBJ1-3 and V is TRBV6-1; no firm D call. CDR3 length: 13 residues. Germline CDR1 MNHNS, CDR2 SASEGT. V was pared by 2 bases and J by 5 bases, with 7 bases between. The CDR3 bases are TGTGCCAGCAGTGAACAGGCGAGAAACACCATATATTTT. Its translation is CASSEQARNTIYF.

With respect to this clone: The same CDR3 can be traced to other DNA sequences in this sample. The genes are TRBV5-1 and TRBJ2-5; 7 nucleotides match TRBD2. CDR3 length equals 13 residues. Per the germline V gene, CDR1 is SGHRS and CDR2 is YFSETQ. Trimming at V came to 0 bases and at J to 5 bases, leaving 1 base not matched to a gene. The CDR3 nucleotides read TGCGCCAGCAGCTTGGAGGGAGGGGAGACCCAGTACTTC. It translates to CASSLEGGETQYF. Full variable domain (remainder filled in from reference TRBV5-1 and TRBJ2-5): KAGVTQTPRYLIKTRGQQVTLSCSPISGHRSVSWYQQTPGQGLQFLFEYFSETQRNKGNFPGRFSGRQFSNSRSEMNVSTLELGDSALYLCASSLEGGETQYFGPGTRLLVL.

DNA for the CDR3: TGTGCCAGCAGTCAAATCGGGGCGGGAGCGAACTCCTACAATGAGCAGTTCTTC. Translating it yields CASSQIGAGANSYNEQFF. The genes are TRBV7-3 and TRBJ2-1, with TRBD2 matching over 7 bases. Unmatched junction bases numbered 14, after V lost 6 bases and J lost 0 bases. CDR3 length: 18 amino acids. The V gene's germline CDR1 is SGHTA and CDR2 FQGTGA.

V gene TRBV5-6 combines with J gene TRBJ1-1; 7 bases are shared with TRBD1. V shed 1 base, J shed 3 bases, and the junction held 9 bases outside the gene matches. This CDR3 comprises 16 residues. Looked up from germline, CDR1 is SGHDT and CDR2 is YYEEEE. The CDR3 loop is CASSLRVGTVYTEAFF. CDR3 coding DNA: TGTGCCAGCAGCTTGAGAGTTGGGACAGTTTACACTGAAGCTTTCTTT.

J is TRBJ1-1 and V is TRBV25-1, with TRBD1 as a possible D gene (5 bases). The CDR3 spans 15 residues. V lost 3 bases and J lost 11, with 22 bases in between. Germline CDR1 and CDR2: MGHDK and SYGVNS. CDR3 region: CASSEAGGNIGVAFF. The CDR3 DNA sequence: TGTGCCAGCAGTGAGGCCGGAGGGAACATAGGGGTGGCTTTCTTT.

The V gene is TRBV28, the J gene TRBJ2-7; TRBD2 might be the D (5 bases). V was pared by 6 bases and J by 0 bases, with 18 bases between. From germline, CDR1 is MDHEN and CDR2 SYDVKM. CDR3 length equals 16 residues. The CDR3 spells CASRPPPGISSYEQYF. The DNA of the CDR3 is TGTGCCAGCAGACCCCCACCCGGGATCAGCTCCTACGAGCAGTACTTC. Full variable domain (missing parts from reference TRBV28 and TRBJ2-7): DVKVTQSSRYLVKRTGEKVFLECVQDMDHENMFWYRQDPGLGLRLIYFSYDVKMKEKGDIPEGYSVSREKKERFSLILESASTNQTSMYLCASRPPPGISSYEQYFGPGTRLTVT.

The CDR3 sequence is CASSFPTGDVIGGNQPQHF. The CDR3 nucleotides read TGTGCCAGCAGTTTCCCTACAGGGGATGTAATTGGTGGGAATCAGCCCCAGCATTTT. V gene TRBV28 combines with J gene TRBJ1-5; 7 bases match TRBD1. Germline CDR1 reads MDHEN; CDR2 reads SYDVKM. The V and J ends lost 3 bases and 4 bases, in that order; junction bases with no gene match: 18. The CDR3 consists of 19 residues.

V gene TRBV28 combines with J gene TRBJ1-4; a possible D gene is TRBD1 (6 bases). CDR3 length: 18 amino acids. The V gene lost 1 base and the J gene lost 4 bases, with 19 bases spanning the gap. Germline V gene data show CDR1 as MDHEN and CDR2 as SYDVKM. CDR3 DNA: TGTGCCAGCAGTTTATCGATGAGGGGGGGAAGGGTTAATGAAAAACTGTTTTTT. Amino acid sequence: CASSLSMRGGRVNEKLFF.

This chain connects TRBV2 to TRBJ2-7; D is undetermined. This CDR3 is 13 amino acids long. The germline V gene encodes CDR1 SNHLY and CDR2 FYNNEI. The V end was cut by 3 bases, the J end by 4 bases, with 10 bases between. The CDR3 region has the DNA TGTGCCAGCAGTGAGGCAGTACCTTACGAGCAGTACTTC. It codes for CASSEAVPYEQYF.

The chain links TRBV5-1 to TRBJ1-4; D might be TRBD1 (5 bases). The ends were cut back, 2 bases at V and 11 bases at J, with 13 bases in the middle. CDR1 SGHRS and CDR2 YFSETQ come from the germline V gene. The length of the CDR3 is 13 residues. This CDR3 reads CASSFDNGGKLFF. The CDR3 nucleotides read TGCGCCAGCAGCTTTGACAACGGGGGGAAACTGTTTTTT.

This rearrangement joins TRBV5-6 to TRBJ1-1; D is possibly TRBD1 (5 bases). The CDR3 runs 13 residues. With 0 bases removed from V and 7 bases from J, the gap between germline ends came to 10 bases. In germline, CDR1 is SGHDT, CDR2 YYEEEE. CDR3 loop: CASSLVQGGEAFF. The CDR3 DNA sequence: TGTGCCAGCAGCTTGGTCCAGGGCGGTGAAGCTTTCTTT.

The gene calls are TRBV6-5 and TRBJ1-1; TRBD1 might be the D (5 bases). CDR1 is MNHEY, CDR2 SVGAGI, per germline. The CDR3 totals 14 residues. The germline V and J ends were trimmed by 8 bases and 1 base, with 14 bases remaining between them. The CDR3 loop reads CASGRRGANTEAFF. The CDR3 DNA reads as TGTGCCAGCGGGAGGCGAGGGGCGAACACTGAAGCTTTCTTT.